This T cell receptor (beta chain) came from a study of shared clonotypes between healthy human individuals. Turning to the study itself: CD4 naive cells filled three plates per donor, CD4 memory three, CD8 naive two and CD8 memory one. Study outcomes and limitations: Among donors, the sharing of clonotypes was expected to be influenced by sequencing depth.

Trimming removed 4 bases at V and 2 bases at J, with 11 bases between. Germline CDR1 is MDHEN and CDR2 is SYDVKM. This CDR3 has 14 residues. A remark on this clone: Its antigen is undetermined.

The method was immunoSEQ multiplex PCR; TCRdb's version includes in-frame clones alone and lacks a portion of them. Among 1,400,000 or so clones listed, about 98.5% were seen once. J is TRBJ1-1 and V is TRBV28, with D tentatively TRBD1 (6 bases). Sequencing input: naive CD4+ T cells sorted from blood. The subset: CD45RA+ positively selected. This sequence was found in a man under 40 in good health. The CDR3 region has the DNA TGTGCCAGCAGTTCTCAGGGGCCCAACACTGAAGCTTTCTTT. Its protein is CASSSQGPNTEAFF.